This entry features one T cell receptor beta chain sequence. The CDR3 is made up of 16 amino acids. Germline V gene sequence: CDR1 LGHNA, CDR2 YSLEER. V shed 1 base, J shed 1 base, and the junction held 2 bases outside the gene matches. This sample is part of a study of T cell changes during pregnancy in multiple sclerosis. Repertoires were generated with immunoSEQ multiplex PCR, while TCRdb's copy carries only in-frame clones and drops some. The profile shows tens of thousands of clones, about 86% of them singletons. The receptor was derived from a female donor in good health, enrolled as a control in a pregnancy study. The rearrangement links TRBV4-3 to TRBJ2-3; 10 positions match TRBD2. Material: CD4+ T cells from peripheral blood mononuclear cells, obtained in the first trimester of pregnancy. The DNA of the CDR3 is TGCGCCAGCAGCCAAGGACTAGCGGGTGGCACAGATACGCAGTATTTT. Translated, it gives CASSQGLAGGTDTQYF.